This T cell receptor (beta chain) was sequenced in a study of control samples from healthy donors and cancer patients. The method was immunoSEQ multiplex PCR; TCRdb's version includes in-frame clones alone and lacks a portion of them. The sample consists of about 170,000 clones, about nine tenths of them appearing once. Germline V gene lookup returns CDR1 MNHEY and CDR2 SMNVEV (reference sequence). The CDR3 loop spans 15 amino acids. V lost 5 bases and J 4 bases, leaving 14 bases between the germline ends. The V gene is TRBV27, the J gene TRBJ1-4; D is uncertain. This sequence originates from a young woman in good health. Sample: blood. The CDR3: CASSEYGSGNEKLFF. The DNA for the CDR3 is TGTGCCAGCAGTGAATATGGGAGTGGTAATGAAAAACTGTTTTTT. Full variable domain (missing parts from reference TRBV27 and TRBJ1-4): EAQVTQNPRYLITVTGKKLTVTCSQNMNHEYMSWYRQDPGLGLRQIYYSMNVEVTDKGDVPEGYKVSRKEKRNFPLILESPSPNQTSLYFCASSEYGSGNEKLFFGSGTQLSVL.